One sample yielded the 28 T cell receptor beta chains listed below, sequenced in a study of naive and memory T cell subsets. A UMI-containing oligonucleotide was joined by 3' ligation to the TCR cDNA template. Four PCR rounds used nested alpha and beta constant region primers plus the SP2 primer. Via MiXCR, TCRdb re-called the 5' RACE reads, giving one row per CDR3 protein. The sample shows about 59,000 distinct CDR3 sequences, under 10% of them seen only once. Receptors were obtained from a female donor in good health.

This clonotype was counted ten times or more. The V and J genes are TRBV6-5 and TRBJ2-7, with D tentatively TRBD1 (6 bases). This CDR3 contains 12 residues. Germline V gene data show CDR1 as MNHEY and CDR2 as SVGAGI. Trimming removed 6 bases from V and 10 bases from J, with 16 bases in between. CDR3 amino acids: CASSPGQGKQYF. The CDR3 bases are TGTGCCAGCAGCCCAGGGCAGGGGAAACAGTACTTC.

DNA for the CDR3: TGTGCCAGCAGTTTCCAGGAGACCGACACCGGGGAGCTGTTTTTT. This translates into CASSFQETDTGELFF. V usage is TRBV6-5 and J usage is TRBJ2-2, with D uncertain. The CDR3 has 15 residues. V lost 4 bases to trimming and J lost 3 bases, with 12 bases between them. Germline V lookup: CDR1 MNHEY, CDR2 SVGAGI.

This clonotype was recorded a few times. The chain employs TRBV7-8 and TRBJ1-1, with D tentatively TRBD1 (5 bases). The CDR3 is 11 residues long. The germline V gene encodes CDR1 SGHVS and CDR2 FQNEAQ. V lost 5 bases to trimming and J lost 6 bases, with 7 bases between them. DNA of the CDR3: TGTGCCAGCAGCACGGGACCTGAAGCTTTCTTT. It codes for CASSTGPEAFF.

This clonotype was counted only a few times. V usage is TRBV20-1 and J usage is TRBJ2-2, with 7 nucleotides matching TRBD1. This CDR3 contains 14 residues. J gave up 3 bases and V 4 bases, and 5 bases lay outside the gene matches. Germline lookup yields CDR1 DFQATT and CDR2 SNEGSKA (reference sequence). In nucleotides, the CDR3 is TGCAGTGCTAAAGGGGGCCAATACACCGGGGAGCTGTTTTTT. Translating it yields CSAKGGQYTGELFF.

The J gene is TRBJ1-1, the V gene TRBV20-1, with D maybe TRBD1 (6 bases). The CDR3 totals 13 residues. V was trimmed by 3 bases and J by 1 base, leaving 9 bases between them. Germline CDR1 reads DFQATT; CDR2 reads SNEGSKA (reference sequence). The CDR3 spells CSARLGQNTEAFF. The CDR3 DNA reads TGCAGTGCTAGGTTGGGACAGAACACTGAAGCTTTCTTT.

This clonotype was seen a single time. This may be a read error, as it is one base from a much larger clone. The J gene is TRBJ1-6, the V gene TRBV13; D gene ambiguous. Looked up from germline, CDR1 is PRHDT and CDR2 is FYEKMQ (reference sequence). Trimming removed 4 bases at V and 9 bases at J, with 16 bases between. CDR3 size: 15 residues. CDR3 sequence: CASSSSTTLGSPLHF. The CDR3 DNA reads TGTGCCAGCAGCTCGTCGACGACGTTGGGTTCACCCCTCCACTTT. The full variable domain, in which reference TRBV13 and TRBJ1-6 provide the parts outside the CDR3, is AAGVIQSPRHLIKEKRETATLKCYPIPRHDTVYWYQQGPGQDPQFLISFYEKMQSDKGSIPDRFSAQQFSDYHSELNMSSLELGDSALYFCASSSSTTLGSPLHFGNGTRLTVT.

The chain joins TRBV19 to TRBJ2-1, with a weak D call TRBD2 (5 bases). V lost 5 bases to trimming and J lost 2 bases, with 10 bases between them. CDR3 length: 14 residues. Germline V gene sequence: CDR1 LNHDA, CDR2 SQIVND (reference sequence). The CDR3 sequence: CASSRGWPYNEQFF. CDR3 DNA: TGTGCCAGTAGTCGCGGGTGGCCCTACAATGAGCAGTTCTTC.

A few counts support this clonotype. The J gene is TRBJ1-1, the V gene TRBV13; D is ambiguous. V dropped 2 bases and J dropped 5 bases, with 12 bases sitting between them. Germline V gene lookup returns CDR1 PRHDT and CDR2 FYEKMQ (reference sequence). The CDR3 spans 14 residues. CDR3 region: CASSLFGQSTEAFF. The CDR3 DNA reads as TGTGCCAGCAGCTTATTTGGCCAGTCGACTGAAGCTTTCTTT. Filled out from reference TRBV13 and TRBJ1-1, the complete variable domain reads AAGVIQSPRHLIKEKRETATLKCYPIPRHDTVYWYQQGPGQDPQFLISFYEKMQSDKGSIPDRFSAQQFSDYHSELNMSSLELGDSALYFCASSLFGQSTEAFFGQGTRLTVV.

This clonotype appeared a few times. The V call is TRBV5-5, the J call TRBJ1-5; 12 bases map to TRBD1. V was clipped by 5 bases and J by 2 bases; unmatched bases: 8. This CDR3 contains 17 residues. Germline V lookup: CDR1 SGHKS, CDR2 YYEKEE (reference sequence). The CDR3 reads CASSIHGTGGGNQPQHF. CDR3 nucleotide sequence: TGTGCCAGCAGTATACATGGGACAGGGGGCGGCAATCAGCCCCAGCATTTT.

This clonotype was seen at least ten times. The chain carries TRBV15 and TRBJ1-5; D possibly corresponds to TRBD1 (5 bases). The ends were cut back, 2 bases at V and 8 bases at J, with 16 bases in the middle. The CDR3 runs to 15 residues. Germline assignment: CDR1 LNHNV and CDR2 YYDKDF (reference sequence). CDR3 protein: CATSRSTGHGKPQHF. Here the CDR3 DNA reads TGTGCCACCAGCAGAAGTACAGGACACGGAAAGCCCCAGCATTTT.

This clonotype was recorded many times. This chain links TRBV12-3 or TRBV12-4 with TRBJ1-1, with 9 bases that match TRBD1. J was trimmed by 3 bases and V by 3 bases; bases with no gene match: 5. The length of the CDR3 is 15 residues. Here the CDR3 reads CASSLGQGGYTEAFF. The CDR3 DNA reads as TGTGCCAGCAGTTTGGGACAGGGAGGGTACACTGAAGCTTTCTTT.

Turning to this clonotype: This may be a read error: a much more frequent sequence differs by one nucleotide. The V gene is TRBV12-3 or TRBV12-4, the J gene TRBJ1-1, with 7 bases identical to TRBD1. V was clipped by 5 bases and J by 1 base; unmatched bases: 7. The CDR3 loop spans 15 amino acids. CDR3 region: CASSGWDSSNTEAFF. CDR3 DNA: TGTGCCAGCAGTGGATGGGACAGCTCGAACACTGAAGCTTTCTTT.

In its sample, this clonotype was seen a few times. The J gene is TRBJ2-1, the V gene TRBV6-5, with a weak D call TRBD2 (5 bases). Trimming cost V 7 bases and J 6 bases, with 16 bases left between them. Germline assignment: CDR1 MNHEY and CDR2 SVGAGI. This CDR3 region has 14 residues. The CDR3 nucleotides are TGTGCCAGCACCGTTGGCGGGTCCGGCAATGAGCAGTTCTTC. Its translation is CASTVGGSGNEQFF.

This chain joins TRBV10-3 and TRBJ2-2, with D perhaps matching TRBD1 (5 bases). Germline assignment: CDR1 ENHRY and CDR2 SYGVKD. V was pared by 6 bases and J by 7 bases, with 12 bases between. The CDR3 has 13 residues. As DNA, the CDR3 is TGTGCCATCAGGGGGCCAGACGGCGGGGAGCTGTTTTTT. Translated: CAIRGPDGGELFF.

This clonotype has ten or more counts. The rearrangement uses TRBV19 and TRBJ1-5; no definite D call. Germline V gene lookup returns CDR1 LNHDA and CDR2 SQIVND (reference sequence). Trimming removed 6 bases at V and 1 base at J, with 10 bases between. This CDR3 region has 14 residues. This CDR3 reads CASRREASNQPQHF. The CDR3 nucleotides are TGTGCCAGTAGGAGGGAGGCCAGCAATCAGCCCCAGCATTTT.

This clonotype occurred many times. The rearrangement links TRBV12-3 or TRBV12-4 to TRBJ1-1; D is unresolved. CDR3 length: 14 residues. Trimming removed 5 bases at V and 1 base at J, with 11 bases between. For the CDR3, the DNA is TGTGCCAGCAGTCGACACCCTAGGAACACTGAAGCTTTCTTT. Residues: CASSRHPRNTEAFF.

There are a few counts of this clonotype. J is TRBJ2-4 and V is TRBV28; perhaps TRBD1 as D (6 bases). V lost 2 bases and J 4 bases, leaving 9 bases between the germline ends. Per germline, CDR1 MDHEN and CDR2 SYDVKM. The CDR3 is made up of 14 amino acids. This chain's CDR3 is CASSLRQEKNIQYF. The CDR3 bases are TGTGCCAGCAGTTTAAGACAGGAAAAAAACATTCAGTACTTC.

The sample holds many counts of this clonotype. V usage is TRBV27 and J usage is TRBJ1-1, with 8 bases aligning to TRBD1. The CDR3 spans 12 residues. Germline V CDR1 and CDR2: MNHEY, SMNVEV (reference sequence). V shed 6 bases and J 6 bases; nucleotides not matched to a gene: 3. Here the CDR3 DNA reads TGTGCCAGCAGGGACAGGGCGTCTGAAGCTTTCTTT. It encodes CASRDRASEAFF.

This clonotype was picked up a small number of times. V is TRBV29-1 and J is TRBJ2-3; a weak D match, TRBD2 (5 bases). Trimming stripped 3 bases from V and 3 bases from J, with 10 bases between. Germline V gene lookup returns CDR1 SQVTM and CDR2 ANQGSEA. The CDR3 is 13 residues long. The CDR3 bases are TGCAGCGTTGATGAGGGAGATACAGATACGCAGTATTTT. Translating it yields CSVDEGDTDTQYF.

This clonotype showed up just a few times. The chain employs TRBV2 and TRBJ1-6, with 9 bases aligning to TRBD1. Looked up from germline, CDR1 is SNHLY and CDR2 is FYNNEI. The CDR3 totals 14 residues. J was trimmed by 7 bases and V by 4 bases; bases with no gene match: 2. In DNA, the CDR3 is TGTGCCAGCAGTGTGGACAGGGGAAATTCACCCCTCCACTTT. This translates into CASSVDRGNSPLHF.

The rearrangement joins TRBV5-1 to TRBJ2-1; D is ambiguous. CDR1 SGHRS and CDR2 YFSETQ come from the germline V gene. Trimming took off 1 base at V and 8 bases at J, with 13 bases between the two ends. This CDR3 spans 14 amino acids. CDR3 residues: CASSLLSSKDEQFF. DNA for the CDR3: TGCGCCAGCAGCTTGCTGAGTAGTAAGGATGAGCAGTTCTTC.

CDR3 sequence reads: CASSWGGVREKLFF. The CDR3 coding sequence is TGTGCCAGCAGCTGGGGGGGGGTTCGCGAAAAACTGTTTTTT. This rearrangement joins TRBV5-4 to TRBJ1-4, with a possible D match to TRBD1 (5 bases). The CDR3 runs to 14 residues. The V and J ends lost 3 bases and 8 bases respectively, with 14 bases between them. Germline CDR1 is SGHNT and CDR2 is YYREEE (reference sequence).

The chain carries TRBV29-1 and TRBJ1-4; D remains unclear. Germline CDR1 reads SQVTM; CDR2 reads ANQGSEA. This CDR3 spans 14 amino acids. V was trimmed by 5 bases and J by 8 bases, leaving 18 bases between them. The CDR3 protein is CSVFGSGEREKLFF. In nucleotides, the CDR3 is TGCAGCGTTTTTGGCTCTGGGGAGAGGGAAAAACTGTTTTTT.

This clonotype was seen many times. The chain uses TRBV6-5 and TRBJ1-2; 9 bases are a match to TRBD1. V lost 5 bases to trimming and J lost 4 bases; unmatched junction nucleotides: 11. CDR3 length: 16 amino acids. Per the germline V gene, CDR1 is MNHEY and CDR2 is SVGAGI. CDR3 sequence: CASSLVTGTGSYGYTF. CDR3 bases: TGTGCCAGCAGTCTCGTGACCGGGACAGGGAGCTATGGCTACACCTTC.

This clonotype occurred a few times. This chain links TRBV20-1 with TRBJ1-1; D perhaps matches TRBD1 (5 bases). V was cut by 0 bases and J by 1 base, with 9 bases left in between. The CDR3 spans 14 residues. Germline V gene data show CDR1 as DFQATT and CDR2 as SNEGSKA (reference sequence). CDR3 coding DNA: TGCAGTGCTAGAGATATAGACAGGAACACTGAAGCTTTCTTT. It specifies CSARDIDRNTEAFF.

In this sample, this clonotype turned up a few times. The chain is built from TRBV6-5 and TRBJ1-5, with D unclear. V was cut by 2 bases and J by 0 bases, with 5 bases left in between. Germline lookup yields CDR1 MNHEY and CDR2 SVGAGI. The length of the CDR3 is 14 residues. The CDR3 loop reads CASSYGGSNQPQHF. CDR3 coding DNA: TGTGCCAGCAGTTACGGCGGTAGCAATCAGCCCCAGCATTTT.

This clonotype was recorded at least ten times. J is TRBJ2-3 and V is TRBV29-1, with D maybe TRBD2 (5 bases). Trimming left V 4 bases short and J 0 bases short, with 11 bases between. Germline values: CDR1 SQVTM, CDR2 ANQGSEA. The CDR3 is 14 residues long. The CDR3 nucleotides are TGCAGCGTTGGGACGGGATCTAGCACAGATACGCAGTATTTT. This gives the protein CSVGTGSSTDTQYF.

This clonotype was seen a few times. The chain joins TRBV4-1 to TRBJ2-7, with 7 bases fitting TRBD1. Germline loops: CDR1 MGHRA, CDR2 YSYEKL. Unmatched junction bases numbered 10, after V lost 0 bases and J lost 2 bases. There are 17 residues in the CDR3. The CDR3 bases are TGCGCCAGCAGCCAAGACACAGGGGATAATGGACCCTACGAGCAGTACTTC. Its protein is CASSQDTGDNGPYEQYF.